One and the same sample provided the 11 T cell receptor beta chains below, sequenced in a study of T cells in women clearing cervical HPV infection. Assay used: immunoSEQ multiplex PCR; TCRdb lists only in-frame clones, some missing. This listing includes about 20,000 clones. The specimen sequenced was blood buffy coat. Receptors originate from a woman between 18 and 69 years old with a cervical HPV16 infection that either progressed to CIN3+ or cleared (not recorded which).

CDR3 region: CSARRDGGSSGANVLFF. The DNA read from the CDR3 is TGCAGTGCTAGAAGGGACGGGGGAAGCTCTGGGGCCAACGTA. The chain joins TRBV20-1 to TRBJ1-4, with D tentatively TRBD1 (5 bases). Sequencing ends 3 residues short of the CDR3 end; the germline J gene provides the rest. Germline lookup yields CDR1 DFQATT and CDR2 SNEGSKA (reference sequence). CDR3 length: 17 residues.

Points on this clone: Read data end 3 residues before the CDR3 end; the end is taken from the germline J gene. V and J are TRBV19 and TRBJ1-5; the D gene is possibly TRBD1 (5 bases). CDR1 and CDR2 from the germline V gene are LNHDA and SQIVND (reference sequence). CDR3 size: 14 residues. V was cut by 5 bases and J by 7 bases, with 15 bases left in between. This CDR3 is CASSPRWGEQPQHF. The sequenced part of the CDR3 DNA is TGTGCCAGTAGTCCGAGGTGGGGGGAGCAGCCC.

As to this clone: Read data end 3 residues before the CDR3 end; the end is taken from the germline J gene. This chain connects TRBV29-1 to TRBJ2-7; 10 bases are shared with TRBD1. The trim removed 6 bases at V and 6 bases at J, leaving 5 bases unmatched. Per germline, CDR1 SQVTM and CDR2 ANQGSEA. This CDR3 has 12 residues. The covered CDR3 bases are TGCAGCGTAAGGACAGGGGGTGTCGAG. Its protein is CSVRTGGVE. The entire CDR3 reads CSVRTGGVEQYF.

For this clone: The read finishes 3 residues shy of the CDR3 end, and the germline J gene is used to complete it. The V and J genes are TRBV10-3 and TRBJ2-3; 11 bases are shared with TRBD2. CDR1 is ENHRY and CDR2 is SYGVKD in the germline V gene. V dropped 6 bases and J dropped 8; count of bases not matched to a gene: 7. The CDR3 is 14 residues long. The chain's CDR3 is CAISIAGGQGTQYF. The DNA read from the CDR3 is TGTGCCATCAGCATAGCGGGGGGGCAGGGTACG.

A note on this clone: The CDR3 end falls 3 residues outside the read, so it is completed with the germline J gene. The rearrangement joins TRBV13 to TRBJ2-2, with 7 bases lining up with TRBD1. CDR1 and CDR2 (germline): PRHDT, FYEKMQ (reference sequence). The J segment lost 6 bases and the V segment lost 5 bases, leaving 3 bases of the junction unmatched. This CDR3 is 13 amino acids long. CDR3 sequence reads: CASSPGGSGELFF. The CDR3 bases that were read are TGTGCCAGCAGCCCAGGGGGATCCGGGGAG.

Regarding this clone: The read falls 3 residues short of the CDR3 end, and the missing part is taken from the germline J gene. J is TRBJ2-5 and V is TRBV28, with 7 positions matching TRBD1. The CDR3 is made up of 14 amino acids. V shed 5 bases, J shed 7 bases, and the junction held 10 bases outside the gene matches. Germline loops: CDR1 MDHEN, CDR2 SYDVKM. CDR3 amino acids: CASSRRTGYGTQYF. The sequenced CDR3 bases are TGTGCCAGCAGTCGCCGGACAGGTTACGGGACC.

Details on this clone: The DNA ends 3 residues before the CDR3 does, and the rest of the CDR3 is filled in from the germline J gene. The chain joins TRBV20-1 to TRBJ2-7; 12 positions agree with TRBD2. The CDR3 is 13 residues long. Germline lookup yields CDR1 DFQATT and CDR2 SNEGSKA (reference sequence). Trimming cost V 6 bases and J 4 bases; bases outside gene matches: 4. CDR3 bases read: TGCAGTGCCGCCGGGACTAGCGGGTACGAG. Translation: CSAAGTSGYE. The CDR3 as a whole reads CSAAGTSGYEQYF.

As for this clone: The read gets to within 3 residues of the CDR3 end, and the germline J gene fills in the rest. The V and J genes are TRBV19 and TRBJ1-5; tentatively, D is TRBD1 (5 bases). Trimming removed 5 bases from V and 4 bases from J, with 18 bases in between. From germline, CDR1 is LNHDA and CDR2 SQIVND (reference sequence). This CDR3 has 16 residues. The sequenced CDR3 bases are TGTGCCAGTAGTCCCCCCAGGGCACTTCCGAATCAGCCC. Translating gives CASSPPRALPNQP. The full CDR3 sequence reads CASSPPRALPNQPQHF.

About this clone: The sequence runs out 3 residues before the end of the CDR3; the remainder is reconstructed from the germline J gene. V is TRBV4-1 and J is TRBJ2-7; D is perhaps TRBD1 (6 bases). V lost 4 bases and J lost 2, with 18 bases in between. In germline, CDR1 is MGHRA, CDR2 YSYEKL. The CDR3 sequence is 16 residues long. The CDR3: CASSPSARDITYEQYF. The part of the CDR3 DNA that was read is TGCGCCAGCAGCCCTTCCGCGAGGGACATTACCTACGAG.

The sequenced part of the CDR3 DNA is TGTGCCTGGGCGGGGTCCAATCAGCCC. Protein sequence: CAWAGSNQP. Given in full, the CDR3 is CAWAGSNQPQHF. V gene TRBV30 combines with J gene TRBJ1-5; the D is unclear. Read data end 3 residues before the CDR3 end; the end is taken from the germline J gene. Trimming took 5 bases from V and 3 from J, leaving 8 bases between them. CDR1 is GTSNPN and CDR2 is SVGIG in the germline V gene (reference sequence). This CDR3 has 12 residues.

As concerns this clone: The read falls 3 residues short of the CDR3 end, and the missing part is taken from the germline J gene. The rearrangement links TRBV7-3 to TRBJ2-1; TRBD1 matches at 8 bases. Germline values: CDR1 SGHTA, CDR2 FQGTGA. The CDR3 is 15 residues long. Trimming at V came to 1 base and at J to 4 bases, leaving 3 bases not matched to a gene. This chain's CDR3 is CASSLRHRGYNEQFF. The DNA read from the CDR3 is TGTGCCAGCAGCTTAAGGCACAGGGGGTACAATGAG. Supplemented by reference TRBV7-3 and TRBJ2-1, the full variable domain reads GAGVSQTPSNKVTEKGKYVELRCDPISGHTALYWYRQSLGQGPEFLIYFQGTGAADDSGLPNDRFFAVRPEGSVSTLKIQRTERGDSAVYLCASSLRHRGYNEQFFGPGTRLTVL.